Shown below are 3 T cell receptor beta chains from a single sample sequenced in a study of cytomegalovirus exposure and HLA in healthy donors. Sequencing was performed with immunoSEQ multiplex PCR; in TCRdb, only in-frame clones are kept and a portion is missing. Of 82,000 or so clones in the sample, 85% to 95% were seen once. Material: PBMCs. Receptors were obtained from a woman in her late teens or twenties in good health and CMV-seronegative.

This chain connects TRBV28 to TRBJ2-7; tentative D call: TRBD2 (6 bases). The CDR3 contains 15 residues. Trimming took 7 bases from V and 1 from J, leaving 17 bases between them. Germline lookup yields CDR1 MDHEN and CDR2 SYDVKM. CDR3 loop: CASTNRAGRSYEQYF. In DNA, the CDR3 is TGTGCCAGCACCAACCGGGCAGGGAGGTCCTACGAGCAGTACTTC.

Here the CDR3 DNA reads TGCGCCAGCAGCCAAAGGGGCGCTGGCCCCTATGGCTACACCTTC. This codes for CASSQRGAGPYGYTF. The rearrangement uses TRBV4-1 and TRBJ1-2; tentative D call: TRBD1 (5 bases). Trimming shortened V by 2 bases and J by 4 bases, and 14 bases separated the two germline ends. This CDR3 region has 15 residues. CDR1 and CDR2 (germline): MGHRA, YSYEKL.

The V and J genes are TRBV27 and TRBJ2-7; 11 bases fit TRBD2. This CDR3 has 16 residues. The V segment lost 6 bases and the J segment 4 bases; nucleotides outside the gene matches: 11. CDR1 and CDR2 from the germline V gene are MNHEY and SMNVEV (reference sequence). The CDR3 spells CASRRTGLAVGYEQYF. The CDR3, as DNA: TGTGCCAGCAGGAGAACGGGACTAGCGGTGGGATACGAGCAGTACTTC.